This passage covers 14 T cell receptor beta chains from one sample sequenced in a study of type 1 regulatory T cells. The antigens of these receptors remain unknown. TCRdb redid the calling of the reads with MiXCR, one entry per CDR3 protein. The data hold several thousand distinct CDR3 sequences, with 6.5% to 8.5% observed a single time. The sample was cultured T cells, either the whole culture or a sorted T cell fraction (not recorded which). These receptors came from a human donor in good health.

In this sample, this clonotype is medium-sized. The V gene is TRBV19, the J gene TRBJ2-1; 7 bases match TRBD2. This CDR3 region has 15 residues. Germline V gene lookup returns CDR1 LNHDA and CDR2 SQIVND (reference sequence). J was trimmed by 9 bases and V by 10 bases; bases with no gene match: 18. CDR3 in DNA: TGTGCCACGACACCTGTCCGGGAGGCCCGGGGTGAGCAGTTCTTC. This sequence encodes CATTPVREARGEQFF.

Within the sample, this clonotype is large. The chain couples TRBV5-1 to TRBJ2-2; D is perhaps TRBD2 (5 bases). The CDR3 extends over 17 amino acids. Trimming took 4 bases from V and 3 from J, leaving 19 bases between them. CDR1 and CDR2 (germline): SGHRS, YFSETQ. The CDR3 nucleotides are TGCGCCAGCAGCCCAAAAGCCCCACTAGAACACACCGGGGAGCTGTTTTTT. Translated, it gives CASSPKAPLEHTGELFF.

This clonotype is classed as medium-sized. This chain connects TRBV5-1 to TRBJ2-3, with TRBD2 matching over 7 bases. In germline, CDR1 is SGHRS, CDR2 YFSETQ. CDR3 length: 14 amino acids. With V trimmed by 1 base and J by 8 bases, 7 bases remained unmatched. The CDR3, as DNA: TGCGCCAGCAGCTTGTTGAGCGGGACGGGTACGCAGTATTTT. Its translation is CASSLLSGTGTQYF.

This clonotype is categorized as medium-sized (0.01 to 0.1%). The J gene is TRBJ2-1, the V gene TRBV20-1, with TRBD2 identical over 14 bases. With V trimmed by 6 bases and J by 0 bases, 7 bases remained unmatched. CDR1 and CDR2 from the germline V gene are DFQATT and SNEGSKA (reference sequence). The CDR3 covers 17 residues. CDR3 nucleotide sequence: TGCAGTGCCCCCGGGACTAGCGGGAGAGACTCCTACAATGAGCAGTTCTTC. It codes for CSAPGTSGRDSYNEQFF.

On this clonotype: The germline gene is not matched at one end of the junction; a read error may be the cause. The CDR3 region has the DNA TGTGCCAGCAATTACTCCGGAGGGGGGGCCGGCTCCTATAATTCACCCCACCACTTT. This translates into CASNYSGGGAGSYNSPHHF. V gene TRBV6-5 combines with J gene TRBJ1-6; possible D gene TRBD1, 6 bases. CDR3 length: 19 amino acids. The germline gives CDR1 MNHEY, CDR2 SVGAGI.

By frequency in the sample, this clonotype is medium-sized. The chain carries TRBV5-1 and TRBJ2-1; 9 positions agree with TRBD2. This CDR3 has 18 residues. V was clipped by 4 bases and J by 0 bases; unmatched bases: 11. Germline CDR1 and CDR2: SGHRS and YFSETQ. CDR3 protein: CASSTGLARTRSYNEQFF. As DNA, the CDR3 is TGCGCCAGCAGCACCGGACTAGCGAGGACCCGCTCCTACAATGAGCAGTTCTTC. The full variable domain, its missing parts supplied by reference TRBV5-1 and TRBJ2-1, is KAGVTQTPRYLIKTRGQQVTLSCSPISGHRSVSWYQQTPGQGLQFLFEYFSETQRNKGNFPGRFSGRQFSNSRSEMNVSTLELGDSALYLCASSTGLARTRSYNEQFFGPGTRLTVL.

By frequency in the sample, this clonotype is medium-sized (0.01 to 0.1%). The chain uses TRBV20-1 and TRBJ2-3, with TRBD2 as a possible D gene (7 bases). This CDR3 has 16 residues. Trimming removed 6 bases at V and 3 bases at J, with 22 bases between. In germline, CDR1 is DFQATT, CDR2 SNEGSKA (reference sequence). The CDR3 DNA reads TGCAGTGCGGGGGGGTCTACCGGGGGGCAGACAGATACGCAGTATTTT. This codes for CSAGGSTGGQTDTQYF.

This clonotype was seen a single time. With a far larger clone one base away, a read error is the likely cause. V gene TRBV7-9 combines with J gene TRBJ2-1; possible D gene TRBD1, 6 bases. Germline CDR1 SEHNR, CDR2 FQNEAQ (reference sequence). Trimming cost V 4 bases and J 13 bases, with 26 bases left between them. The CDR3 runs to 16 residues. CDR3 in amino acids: CASSSPGAGGQNIQFF. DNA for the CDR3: TGTGCCAGCAGCTCGCCAGGGGCTGGTGGTCAAAACATTCAGTTCTTC.

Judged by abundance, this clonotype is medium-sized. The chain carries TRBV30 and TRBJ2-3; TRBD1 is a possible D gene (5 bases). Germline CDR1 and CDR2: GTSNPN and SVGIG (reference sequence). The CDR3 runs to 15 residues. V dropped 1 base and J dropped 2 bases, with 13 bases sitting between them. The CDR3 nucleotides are TGTGCCTGGAGTGCAACAGGTCGCCCCACAGATACGCAGTATTTT. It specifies CAWSATGRPTDTQYF.

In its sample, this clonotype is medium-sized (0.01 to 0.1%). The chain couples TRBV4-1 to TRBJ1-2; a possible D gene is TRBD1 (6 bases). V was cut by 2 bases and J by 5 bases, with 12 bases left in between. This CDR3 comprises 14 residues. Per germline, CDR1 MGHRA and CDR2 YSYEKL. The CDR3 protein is CASSQTGTLYGYTF. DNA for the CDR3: TGCGCCAGCAGCCAAACGGGGACACTTTATGGCTACACCTTC.

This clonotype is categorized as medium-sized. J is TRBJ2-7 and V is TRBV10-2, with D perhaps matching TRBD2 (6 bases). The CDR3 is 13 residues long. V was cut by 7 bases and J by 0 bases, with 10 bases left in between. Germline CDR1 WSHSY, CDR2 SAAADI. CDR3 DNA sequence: TGCGCCAGCACGGGAGTCCTCTCCTACGAGCAGTACTTC. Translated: CASTGVLSYEQYF.

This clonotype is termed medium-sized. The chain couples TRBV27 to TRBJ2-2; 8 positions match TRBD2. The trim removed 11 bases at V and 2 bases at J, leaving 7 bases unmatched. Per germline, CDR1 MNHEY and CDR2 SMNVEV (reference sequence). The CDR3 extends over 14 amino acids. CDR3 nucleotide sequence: TGTGCCGGACGTAGCGGGGTTAACACCGGGGAGCTGTTTTTT. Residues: CAGRSGVNTGELFF.

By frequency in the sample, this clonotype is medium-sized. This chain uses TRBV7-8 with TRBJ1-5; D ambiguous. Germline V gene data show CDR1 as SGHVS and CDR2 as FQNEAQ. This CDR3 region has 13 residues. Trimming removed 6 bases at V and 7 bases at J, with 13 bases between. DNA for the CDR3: TGTGCCAGCAGTCCACAGTCGTCACAGCCCCAGCATTTT. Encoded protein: CASSPQSSQPQHF.

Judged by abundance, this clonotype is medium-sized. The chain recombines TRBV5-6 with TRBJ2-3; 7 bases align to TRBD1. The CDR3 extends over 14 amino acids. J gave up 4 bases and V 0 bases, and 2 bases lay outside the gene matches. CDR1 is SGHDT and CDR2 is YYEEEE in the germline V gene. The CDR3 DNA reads TGTGCCAGCAGCTTGGCTCAGGGGGCAGATACGCAGTATTTT. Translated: CASSLAQGADTQYF.